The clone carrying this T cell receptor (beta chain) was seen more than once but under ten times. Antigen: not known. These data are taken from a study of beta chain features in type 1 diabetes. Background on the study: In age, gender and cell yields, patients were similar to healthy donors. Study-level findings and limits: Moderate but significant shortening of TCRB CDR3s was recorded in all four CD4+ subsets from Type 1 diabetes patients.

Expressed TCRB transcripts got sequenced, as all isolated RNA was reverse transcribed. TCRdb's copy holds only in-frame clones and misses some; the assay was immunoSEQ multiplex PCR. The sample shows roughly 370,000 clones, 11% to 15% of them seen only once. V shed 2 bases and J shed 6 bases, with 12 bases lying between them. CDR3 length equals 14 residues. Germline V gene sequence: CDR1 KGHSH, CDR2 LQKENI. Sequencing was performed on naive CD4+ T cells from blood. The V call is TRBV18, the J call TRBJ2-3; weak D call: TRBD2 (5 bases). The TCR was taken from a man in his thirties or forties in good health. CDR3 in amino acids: CASSPSRGQDTQYF. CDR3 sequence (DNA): TGTGCCAGCTCACCATCCCGGGGTCAGGATACGCAGTATTTT.